The T cell receptor beta chain described here comes from a study of spatial heterogeneity in lung cancer. Background on the study: More beta-chain than alpha-chain sequences were consistently detected. Raw-read counts averaged over ten per unique TCR and UMI combination. Study-wide results and limits: Counts of expanded alpha and beta TCRs within tumors tracked the tumor nonsynonymous mutation count. The counts of expanded TCRs, ubiquitous and regional, tracked ubiquitous and regional nonsynonymous mutations, respectively.

This clonotype counts as medium-sized (0.01 to 0.1%). Antigen unknown. Germline trimming cut 0 bases from V and 8 bases from J; bases unmatched to any gene: 6. The CDR3 loop spans 15 amino acids. Germline CDR1 reads DFQATT; CDR2 reads SNEGSKA (reference sequence). TCRdb called the 5' RACE reads again in MiXCR, with one record for every CDR3 protein. The top ten hold roughly a tenth of the sample, which has around 1,600 distinct CDR3 sequences, 20% to 30% seen once. Time point noted: sample taken at primary tumor resection. Unsorted tumor, nontumor lung tissue or cryopreserved PBMC supplied the whole RNA.

The sample consisted of lung tumor tissue, taken at surgery. V usage is TRBV20-1 and J usage is TRBJ2-1; 11 positions agree with TRBD2. The TCR sequence derives from a female donor with early-stage non-small cell lung cancer. Here the CDR3 DNA reads TGCAGTGCTAGAGATCCCTTAGCGGGGGGGGATGAGCAGTTCTTC. This codes for CSARDPLAGGDEQFF.